Listed below are T cell receptor beta chains from one sample, sequenced in a study of shared clonotypes between healthy human individuals. The assay was immunoSEQ multiplex PCR, and TCRdb's table has in-frame clones only and misses some. The sample includes 600,000 to 800,000 clones, around 70% of them seen just once. The sequencing sample was made of memory CD4+ T cells sorted from blood. The receptors come from a woman in her twenties or thirties in good health. CDR3s include the opening cysteine and the closing phenylalanine or tryptophan. A D gene is named only where the DNA matches it firmly.

V,D,J,CDR3
TRBV7-9,TRBD2,TRBJ2-1,CASSPDGGEYNEQFF
TRBV28,-,TRBJ1-5,CASKKTPRTNQPQHF
TRBV30,TRBD1,TRBJ2-3,CAWQTGGLADTQYF
TRBV28,-,TRBJ1-5,CASMGTRSGNQPQHF
TRBV27,-,TRBJ1-1,CASRDPGRNTEAFF
TRBV28,-,TRBJ2-1,CASSFIGTKQFF
TRBV7-9,-,TRBJ2-1,CASSVDGRYPYNEQFF
TRBV18,TRBD1,TRBJ1-2,CASSFDRAGYGYTF
TRBV2,-,TRBJ2-5,CASSEQSGQATQYF
TRBV20-1,-,TRBJ2-7,CSARGAYEQYF
TRBV19,-,TRBJ1-5,CASRPDSNQPQHF
TRBV10-2,TRBD1,TRBJ2-7,CASRRQGDSYEQYF
TRBV7-9,-,TRBJ2-1,CASSLGLGNSYNEQFF
TRBV6-1,-,TRBJ1-1,CASSEAGEVRAFF
TRBV27,TRBD1,TRBJ1-2,CASSLNRDRALGYTF
TRBV27,TRBD1,TRBJ2-7,CASSLFSGTGGSHEQYF
TRBV28,-,TRBJ2-7,CASSPRAGLYEQYF
TRBV19,-,TRBJ2-6,CASSIRFGASGANVLTF
TRBV5-1,TRBD1,TRBJ2-7,CASSLPRDSYEQYF
TRBV6-5,-,TRBJ1-6,CASSRTGFNSPLHF
TRBV7-6,TRBD1,TRBJ2-4,CASSPQDRGIQYF
TRBV6-6,-,TRBJ2-7,CASSPDSYYEQYF
TRBV6-6,-,TRBJ2-2,CASSSQGRGELFF
TRBV6-5,TRBD2,TRBJ2-7,CASSLIASGTDYEQYF
TRBV7-9,-,TRBJ1-4,CASSLLGTNEKLFF
TRBV5-4,-,TRBJ1-2,CASSFTGGGYTF
TRBV30,-,TRBJ1-1,CAGQRGPMNTEAFF
TRBV5-6,-,TRBJ2-3,CASSLWALVRTDTQYF
TRBV7-2,-,TRBJ2-3,CASSSRADTQYF
TRBV11-2,-,TRBJ2-7,CASSQSRLEQYF
TRBV2,TRBD2,TRBJ2-1,CASSEPGLAAPMIQFF
TRBV30,TRBD2,TRBJ2-7,CAWSLAGGYEQYF
TRBV4-2,TRBD2,TRBJ2-7,CASSEAGEGYEQYF
TRBV28,TRBD1,TRBJ1-2,CATWDRYRHGYTF
TRBV4-1,-,TRBJ1-3,CASSPDIQGGLSGNTIYF
TRBV28,-,TRBJ2-1,CASSSPGSYNEQFF
TRBV5-7,-,TRBJ1-2,CASSLARGYTF
TRBV2,-,TRBJ1-5,CASKRGWASPQHF
TRBV30,TRBD2,TRBJ2-1,CAWRLAGGDEQFF
TRBV7-3,-,TRBJ2-5,CASSRDLTETQYF
TRBV20-1,-,TRBJ2-1,CSARRGNEQFF
TRBV7-9,-,TRBJ2-1,CASSLGPNFWPSYNEQFF
TRBV21-1,-,TRBJ2-3,CASSKGHYPTQYF
TRBV6-5,-,TRBJ2-7,CASSYVLYEQYF
TRBV5-3,-,TRBJ2-2,CASTGCSRTGELFF
TRBV11-3,TRBD1,TRBJ2-5,CASSLNRGQETQYF
TRBV2,-,TRBJ1-5,CASSEWGLHNQPQHF
TRBV27,-,TRBJ2-2,CASKSQGISNTGELFF
TRBV10-3,-,TRBJ2-7,CAISESGTNYEQYF
TRBV9,-,TRBJ1-2,CASSVYAGRPYGYTF
TRBV12-2,-,TRBJ1-2,CASRTSSRGASYGYTF